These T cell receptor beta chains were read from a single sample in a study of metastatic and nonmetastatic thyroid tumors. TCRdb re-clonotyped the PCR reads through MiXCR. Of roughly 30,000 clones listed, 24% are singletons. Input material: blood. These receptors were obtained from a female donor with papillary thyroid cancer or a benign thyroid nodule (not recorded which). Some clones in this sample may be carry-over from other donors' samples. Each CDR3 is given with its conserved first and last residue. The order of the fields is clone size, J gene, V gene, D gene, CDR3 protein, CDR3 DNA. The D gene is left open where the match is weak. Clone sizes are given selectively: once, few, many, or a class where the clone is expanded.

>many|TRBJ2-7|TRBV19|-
CASRPGSGTPSYEQYF
TGTGCCAGTAGACCGGGAAGTGGCACCCCCTCCTACGAGCAGTACTTC
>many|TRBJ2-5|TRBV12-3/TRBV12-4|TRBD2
CASRGRAGYGETQYF
TGTGCCAGCAGGGGGAGGGCGGGATATGGTGAGACCCAGTACTTC
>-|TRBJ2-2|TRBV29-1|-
CSGRWGDSYTGELFF
TGCAGCGGACGGTGGGGGGACAGTTACACCGGGGAGCTGTTTTTT
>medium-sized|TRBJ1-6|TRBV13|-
CASSYGLSYNSPLHF
TGTGCCAGCAGCTATGGGTTGTCCTATAATTCACCCCTCCACTTT
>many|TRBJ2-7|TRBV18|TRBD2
CASSPEGLAYLSYEQYF
TGTGCCAGCTCACCGGAAGGACTAGCGTATCTCTCCTACGAGCAGTACTTC
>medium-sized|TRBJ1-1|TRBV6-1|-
CASSAVLDTEAFF
TGTGCCAGCAGTGCCGTCCTTGACACTGAAGCTTTCTTT
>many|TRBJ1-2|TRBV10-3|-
CAISESEGQNYGYTF
TGTGCCATCAGTGAGTCAGAAGGACAGAACTATGGCTACACCTTC
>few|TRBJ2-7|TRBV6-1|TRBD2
CASYSGSEQYF
TGTGCCAGTTATAGCGGGAGCGAGCAGTACTTC
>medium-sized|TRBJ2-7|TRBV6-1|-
CASSELSGRRARYEQYF
TGTGCCAGCAGTGAATTGTCAGGTCGGCGGGCCAGATACGAGCAGTACTTC
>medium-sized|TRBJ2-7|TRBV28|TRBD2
CASSPTSGNYEQYF
TGTGCCAGCAGCCCTACTAGCGGGAACTACGAGCAGTACTTC
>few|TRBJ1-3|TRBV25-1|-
CDSSGTWDSGNTIYF
TGTGACAGCAGTGGGACCTGGGACTCTGGAAACACCATATATTTT
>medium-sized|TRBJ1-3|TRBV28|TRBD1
CASSLISGQTSGNTIYF
TGTGCCAGCAGTTTAATCTCGGGACAGACATCTGGAAACACCATATATTTT
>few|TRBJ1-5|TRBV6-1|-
CASTPPVDLNQPQHF
TGTGCCAGCACCCCCCCGGTCGACCTCAATCAGCCCCAGCATTTT
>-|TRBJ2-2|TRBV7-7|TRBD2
CASSPWGGGIGELFF
TGTGCTAGCAGCCCCTGGGGCGGGGGTATCGGGGAGCTGTTTTTT
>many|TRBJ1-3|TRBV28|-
CASSLSGAGNAIYF
TGTGCCAGCAGTTTGTCAGGAGCTGGAAACGCCATATATTTT
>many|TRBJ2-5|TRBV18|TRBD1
CASSPPFRGQQETQYF
TGTGCCAGCTCACCACCTTTCAGGGGGCAACAAGAGACCCAGTACTTC
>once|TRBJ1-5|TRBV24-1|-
CATSVLGGYGPNQPQHF
TGTGCCACCAGTGTTTTGGGGGGCTACGGACCGAATCAGCCCCAGCATTTT
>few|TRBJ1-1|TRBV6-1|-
CASSPVKLGSEAFF
TGTGCCAGCAGTCCCGTGAAGTTAGGCTCTGAAGCTTTCTTT
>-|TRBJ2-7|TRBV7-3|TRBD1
CASSPSGQTGYEQYF
TGTGCCAGCAGCCCCTCGGGACAGACCGGCTACGAGCAGTACTTC
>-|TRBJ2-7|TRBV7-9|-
CASSPGRLETYEQYF
TGTGCCAGCAGCCCCGGACGGCTGGAGACCTACGAGCAGTACTTC
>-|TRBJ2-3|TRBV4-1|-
CASSQERGGDTQYF
TGCGCCAGCAGCCAAGAGAGAGGTGGAGATACGCAGTATTTT
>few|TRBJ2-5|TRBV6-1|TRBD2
CASRPSGLAGQEDQYF
TGTGCCAGCAGACCTTCCGGACTAGCGGGACAAGAGGACCAGTACTTC
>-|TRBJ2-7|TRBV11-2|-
CASRLGGYEEYF
TGTGCCAGCAGATTGGGTGGATACGAGGAGTACTTC
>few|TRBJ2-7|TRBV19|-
CASSIVASSGYEQYF
TGTGCCAGTAGTATAGTCGCTTCATCCGGTTACGAGCAGTACTTC
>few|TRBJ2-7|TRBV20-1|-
CSAIHSERGTYKQYF
TGCAGTGCTATACATAGCGAGAGAGGGACCTACAAGCAGTACTTC
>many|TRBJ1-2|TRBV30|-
CAWSRQVSYGYTF
TGTGCCTGGAGTCGGCAGGTCTCCTATGGCTACACCTTC
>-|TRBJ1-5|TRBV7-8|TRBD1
CASRLHRGRSQPQHF
TGTGCCAGCAGATTACACAGGGGGCGGAGTCAGCCCCAGCATTTT
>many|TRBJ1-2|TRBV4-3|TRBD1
CASSQSGTGYGYTF
TGCGCCAGCAGCCAATCCGGGACAGGGTATGGCTACACCTTC
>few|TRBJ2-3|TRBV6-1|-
CASIPISGRGTDTQYF
TGTGCCAGCATCCCCATATCGGGGAGAGGTACAGATACGCAGTATTTT
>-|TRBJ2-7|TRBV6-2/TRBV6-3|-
CASSYPSYEQYF
TGTGCCAGCAGTTATCCTTCTTACGAGCAGTACTTC
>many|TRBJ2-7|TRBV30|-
CAWSAKAGQLGYEQYF
TGTGCCTGGAGTGCAAAAGCGGGACAGTTGGGCTACGAGCAGTACTTC
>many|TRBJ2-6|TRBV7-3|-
CASHNIALFF
TGTGCCAGCCATAACATCGCTTTATTTTTC
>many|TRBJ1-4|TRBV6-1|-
CASSTGSGNEKLFF
TGTGCCAGCAGCACAGGGAGTGGTAATGAAAAACTGTTTTTT
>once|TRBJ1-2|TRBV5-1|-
CASSYQEAGGYTF
TGCGCCAGCAGTTATCAGGAGGCGGGTGGCTACACCTTC
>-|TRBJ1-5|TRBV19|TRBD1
CASSRQGFGNQPQHF
TGTGCCAGTAGTAGACAGGGTTTCGGCAATCAGCCCCAGCATTTT
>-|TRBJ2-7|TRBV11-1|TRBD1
CASSSLDRAHEQYF
TGTGCCAGCAGCTCCCTTGACAGGGCCCACGAGCAGTACTTC
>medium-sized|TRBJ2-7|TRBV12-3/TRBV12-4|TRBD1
CASSFRGPYEQYF
TGTGCCAGCAGTTTCAGGGGGCCCTACGAGCAGTACTTC
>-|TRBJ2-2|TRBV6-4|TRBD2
CAISAGEDTGELFF
TGTGCCATCTCAGCGGGAGAGGACACCGGGGAGCTGTTTTTT
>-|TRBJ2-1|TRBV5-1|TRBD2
CFSSLWGLAGPNEQFF
TGCTTCAGCAGTCTTTGGGGACTAGCGGGTCCCAATGAGCAGTTCTTC
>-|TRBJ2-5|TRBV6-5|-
CASIYNGETLYF
TGTGCCAGCATTTACAACGGCGAGACCCTGTACTTC
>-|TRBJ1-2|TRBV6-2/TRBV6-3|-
CASTSGLFYGYTF
TGTGCCAGCACCTCCGGGTTGTTCTATGGCTACACCTTC
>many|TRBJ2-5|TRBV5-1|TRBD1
CASSPGQILQETQYF
TGCGCCAGCAGCCCGGGACAGATTTTACAAGAGACCCAGTACTTC
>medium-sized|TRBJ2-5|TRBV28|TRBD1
CASSQQGSEETQYF
TGTGCCAGCAGTCAACAGGGGTCTGAGGAGACCCAGTACTTC
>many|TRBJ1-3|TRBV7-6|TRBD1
CASSSIRDRKNTIYF
TGTGCCAGCAGCTCTATCCGGGACAGGAAAAACACCATATATTTT
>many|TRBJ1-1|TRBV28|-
CASSFKGTEAFF
TGTGCCAGCAGTTTTAAGGGGACTGAAGCTTTCTTT
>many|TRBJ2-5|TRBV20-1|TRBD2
CSARAGTTQETQYF
TGCAGTGCTAGAGCCGGGACTACACAAGAGACCCAGTACTTC
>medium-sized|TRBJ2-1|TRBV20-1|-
CSARVLREVGGQFF
TGCAGTGCTAGGGTTTTGCGGGAAGTTGGGGGGCAGTTCTTC
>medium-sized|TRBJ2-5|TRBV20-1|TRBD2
CSASLELRLAGIQETQYF
TGCAGTGCTTCATTAGAACTAAGACTAGCGGGGATCCAAGAGACCCAGTACTTC
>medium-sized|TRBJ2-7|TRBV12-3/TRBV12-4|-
CASSLRSSYEQYF
TGTGCCAGCAGTTTAAGGAGCTCCTACGAGCAGTACTTC
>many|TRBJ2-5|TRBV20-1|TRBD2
CSVSGSTETQYF
TGCAGTGTAAGCGGGAGTACAGAGACCCAGTACTTC
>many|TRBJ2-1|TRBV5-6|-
CASSHATGFSYNEQFF
TGTGCCAGCAGTCATGCCACAGGGTTTTCCTACAATGAGCAGTTCTTC
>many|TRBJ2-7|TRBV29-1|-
CSAGAGVDEQYF
TGCAGCGCGGGCGCTGGGGTTGACGAGCAGTACTTC